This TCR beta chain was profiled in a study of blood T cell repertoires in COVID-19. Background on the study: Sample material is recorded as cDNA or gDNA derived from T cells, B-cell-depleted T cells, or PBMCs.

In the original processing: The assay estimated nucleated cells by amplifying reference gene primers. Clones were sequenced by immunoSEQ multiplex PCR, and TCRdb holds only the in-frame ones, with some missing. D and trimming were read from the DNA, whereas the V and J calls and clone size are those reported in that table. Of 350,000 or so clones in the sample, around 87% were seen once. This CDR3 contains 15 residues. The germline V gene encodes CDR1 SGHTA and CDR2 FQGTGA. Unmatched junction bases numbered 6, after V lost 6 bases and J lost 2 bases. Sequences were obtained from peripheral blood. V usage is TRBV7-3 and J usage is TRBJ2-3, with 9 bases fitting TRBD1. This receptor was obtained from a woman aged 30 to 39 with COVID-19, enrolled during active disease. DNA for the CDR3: TGTGCCAGCAGTTTGGACAGGGGAAACACAGATACGCAGTATTTT. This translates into CASSLDRGNTDTQYF.